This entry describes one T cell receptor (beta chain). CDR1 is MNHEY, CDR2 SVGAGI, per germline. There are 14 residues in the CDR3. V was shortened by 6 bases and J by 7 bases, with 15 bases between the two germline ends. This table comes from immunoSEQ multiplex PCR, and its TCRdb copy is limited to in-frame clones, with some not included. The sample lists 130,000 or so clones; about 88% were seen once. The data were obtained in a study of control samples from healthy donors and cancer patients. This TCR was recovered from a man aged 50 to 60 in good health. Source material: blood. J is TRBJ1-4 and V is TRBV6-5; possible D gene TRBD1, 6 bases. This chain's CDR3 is CASSSTGIGEKLFF. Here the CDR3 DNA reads TGTGCCAGCAGCTCAACAGGGATCGGTGAAAAACTGTTTTTT.